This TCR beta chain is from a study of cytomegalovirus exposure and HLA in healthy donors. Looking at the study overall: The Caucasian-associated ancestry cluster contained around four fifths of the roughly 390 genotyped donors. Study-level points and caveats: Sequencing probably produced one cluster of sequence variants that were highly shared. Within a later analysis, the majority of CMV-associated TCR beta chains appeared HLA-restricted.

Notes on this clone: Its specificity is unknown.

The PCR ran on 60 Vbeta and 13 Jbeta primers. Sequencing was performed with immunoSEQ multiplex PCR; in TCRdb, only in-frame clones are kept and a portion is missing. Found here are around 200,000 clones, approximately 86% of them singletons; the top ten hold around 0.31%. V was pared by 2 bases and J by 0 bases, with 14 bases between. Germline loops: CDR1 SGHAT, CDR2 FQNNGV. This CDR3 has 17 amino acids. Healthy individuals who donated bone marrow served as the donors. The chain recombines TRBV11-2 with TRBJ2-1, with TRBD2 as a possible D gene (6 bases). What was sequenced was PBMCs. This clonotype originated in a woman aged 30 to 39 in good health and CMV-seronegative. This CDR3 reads CASSLLVGGASYNEQFF. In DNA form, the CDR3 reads TGTGCCAGCAGCTTACTTGTGGGGGGAGCCTCCTACAATGAGCAGTTCTTC.